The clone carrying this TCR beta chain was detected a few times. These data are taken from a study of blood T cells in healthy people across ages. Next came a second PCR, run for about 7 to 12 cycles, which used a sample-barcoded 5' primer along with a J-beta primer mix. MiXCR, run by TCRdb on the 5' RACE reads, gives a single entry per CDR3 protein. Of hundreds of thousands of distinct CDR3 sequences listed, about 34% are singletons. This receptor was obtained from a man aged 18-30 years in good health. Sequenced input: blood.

The CDR3 bases are TGTGCCAGCAGTGCCGCGGGCCGCACTCCGAACACTGAAGCTTTCTTT. This gives the protein CASSAAGRTPNTEAFF. The V gene is TRBV6-1, the J gene TRBJ1-1, with no clear D. The CDR3 consists of 16 residues. Germline V gives CDR1 MNHNS, CDR2 SASEGT. V shed 4 bases and J shed 1 base, with 16 bases lying between them.